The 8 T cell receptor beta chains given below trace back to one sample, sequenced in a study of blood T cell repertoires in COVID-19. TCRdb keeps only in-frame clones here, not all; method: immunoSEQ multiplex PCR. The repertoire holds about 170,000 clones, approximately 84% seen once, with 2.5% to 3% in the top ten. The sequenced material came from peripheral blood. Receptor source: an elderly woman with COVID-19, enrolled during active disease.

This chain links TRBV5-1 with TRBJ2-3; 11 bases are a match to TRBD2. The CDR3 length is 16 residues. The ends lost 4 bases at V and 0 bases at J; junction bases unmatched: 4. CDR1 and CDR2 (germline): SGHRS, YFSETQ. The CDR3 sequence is CASSPLAGGSTDTQYF. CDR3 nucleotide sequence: TGCGCCAGCAGCCCGTTAGCGGGAGGGAGCACAGATACGCAGTATTTT. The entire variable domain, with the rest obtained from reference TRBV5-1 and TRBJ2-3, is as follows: KAGVTQTPRYLIKTRGQQVTLSCSPISGHRSVSWYQQTPGQGLQFLFEYFSETQRNKGNFPGRFSGRQFSNSRSEMNVSTLELGDSALYLCASSPLAGGSTDTQYFGPGTRLTVL.

CDR3 DNA: TGTGCCAGCAGCCTACAGGGAGTTAATACTGAAGCTTTCTTT. Encoded protein: CASSLQGVNTEAFF. The chain links TRBV27 to TRBJ1-1; TRBD1 is a possible D gene (6 bases). Germline V gene data show CDR1 as MNHEY and CDR2 as SMNVEV (reference sequence). The CDR3 runs 14 residues. V was shortened by 6 bases and J by 5 bases, with 16 bases between the two germline ends.

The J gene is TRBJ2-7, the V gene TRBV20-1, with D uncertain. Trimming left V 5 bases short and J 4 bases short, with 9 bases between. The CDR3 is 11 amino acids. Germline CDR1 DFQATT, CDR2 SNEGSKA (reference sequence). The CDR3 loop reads CSAARLYEQYF. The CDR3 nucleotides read TGCAGTGCTGCTAGACTTTACGAGCAGTACTTC.

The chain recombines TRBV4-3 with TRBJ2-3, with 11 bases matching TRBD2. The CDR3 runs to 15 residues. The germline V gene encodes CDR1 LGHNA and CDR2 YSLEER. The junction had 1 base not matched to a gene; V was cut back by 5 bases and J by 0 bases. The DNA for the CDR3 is TGCGCCAGCAGCTGGACTAGCGGGAGCACAGATACGCAGTATTTT. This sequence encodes CASSWTSGSTDTQYF.

CDR3 protein: CSASLSRQGAQPQHF. CDR3 in DNA: TGCAGTGCTAGTTTATCCCGTCAGGGGGCTCAGCCCCAGCATTTT. The rearrangement joins TRBV20-1 to TRBJ1-5, with 8 positions matching TRBD1. This CDR3 has 15 residues. The V segment lost 3 bases and the J segment 6 bases; nucleotides outside the gene matches: 10. CDR1 is DFQATT and CDR2 is SNEGSKA in the germline V gene (reference sequence).

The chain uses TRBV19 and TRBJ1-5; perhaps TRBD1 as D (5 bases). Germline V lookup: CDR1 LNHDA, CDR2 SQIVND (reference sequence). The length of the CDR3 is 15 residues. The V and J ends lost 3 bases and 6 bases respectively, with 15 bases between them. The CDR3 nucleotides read TGTGCCAGTAGTATGGGAGGTGGGGGATCTCAGCCCCAGCATTTT. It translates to CASSMGGGGSQPQHF. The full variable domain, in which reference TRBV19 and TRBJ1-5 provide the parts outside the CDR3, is DGGITQSPKYLFRKEGQNVTLSCEQNLNHDAMYWYRQDPGQGLRLIYYSQIVNDFQKGDIAEGYSVSREKKESFPLTVTSAQKNPTAFYLCASSMGGGGSQPQHFGDGTRLSIL.

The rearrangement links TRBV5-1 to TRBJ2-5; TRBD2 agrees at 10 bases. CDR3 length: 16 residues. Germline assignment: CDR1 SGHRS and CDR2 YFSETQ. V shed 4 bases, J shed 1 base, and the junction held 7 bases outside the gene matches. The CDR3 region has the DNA TGCGCCAGCAGCCCCTGGCTAGCGGGGGTCCAAGAGACCCAGTACTTC. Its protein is CASSPWLAGVQETQYF. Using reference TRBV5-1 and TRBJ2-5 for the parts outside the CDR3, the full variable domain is KAGVTQTPRYLIKTRGQQVTLSCSPISGHRSVSWYQQTPGQGLQFLFEYFSETQRNKGNFPGRFSGRQFSNSRSEMNVSTLELGDSALYLCASSPWLAGVQETQYFGPGTRLLVL.

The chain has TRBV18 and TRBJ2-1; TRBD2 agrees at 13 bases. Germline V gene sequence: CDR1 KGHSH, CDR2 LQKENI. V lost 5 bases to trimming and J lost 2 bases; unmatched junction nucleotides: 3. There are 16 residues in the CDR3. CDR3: CASSAGTSGAYNEQFF. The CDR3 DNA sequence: TGTGCCAGCTCAGCTGGGACTAGCGGGGCCTACAATGAGCAGTTCTTC.